This entry is about one T cell receptor (beta chain). What this receptor recognizes is not known. No qualities accompany the bases; no much larger clone lies one base away. Mismatch repair deficiency in every enrolled patient was established by polymerase chain reaction or immunohistochemistry. A few patients who responded to pembrolizumab therapy underwent TCR sequencing. The phase II trial prospectively evaluated PD-1 blockade with pembrolizumab in advanced mismatch repair-deficient cancers, independent of tissue of origin. Serial peripheral blood T cell samples were collected before and at multiple times after starting PD-1 blockade. Blood sampling time points were reported as weeks after the first dose of pembrolizumab. From the cysteine up to the phenylalanine, the CDR3 has a length of 15 residues. The read is trimmed to its CDR3 DNA, 45 bases read in frame from base 1. Germline trimming amounts to 6 bases on V and 5 bases on J, with 5 as the count of junction bases outside the gene matches. CDR1 and CDR2 were assigned from the germline V gene as SNHLY and FYNNEI.

This entry belongs to a study of PD-1 blockade in mismatch repair-deficient tumors (dated by TCRdb to 2016 to 2017). Context from the whole study: Between September 2013 and September 2016, the trial enrolled over 80 consecutive patients with 12 mismatch repair-deficient cancer types, every one of whom had been previously treated and was progressing. Tumor-associated T cell clones in the peripheral blood of patients responding to PD-1 blockade were tracked using deep sequencing of TCR CDR3 regions.

Libraries were prepared through the immunoSEQ multiplex PCR assay. Imported from immuneACCESS, the table was reduced by TCRdb to in-frame sequences with V and J called. These copies leave out some clones; in studies compared against another copy, an unresolved V gene accounts for under half, and the cause of the remainder is not known. Across this sample there are 100,000 to 150,000 clones, with 85% to 90% seen only once. Jointly, the top ten make up approximately 12% of the sample. What the authors observed across the whole study: After pembrolizumab, tumor-resident clones, which were often undetectable in blood before treatment, expanded rapidly and then contracted, generally ahead of radiologic responses.

Sample: peripheral blood, taken 44 weeks after starting pembrolizumab. The receptor was isolated from an adult with mismatch repair-deficient cancer. The rearranged segments are TRBV2 and TRBJ2-7, with 15 bases matching TRBD2. The CDR3: CASSDGTSGRHEQYF. The sequence in DNA is TGTGCCAGCAGCGACGGGACTAGCGGGAGGCACGAGCAGTACTTC.